This T cell receptor (beta chain) comes out of a study of T cells in Graves' hyperthyroidism and ophthalmopathy. For the study at large: The blood sample was taken at first diagnosis, before treatment began.

RNA transcripts were the template for amplifying TCR beta CDR3 regions. The HTBI primer set drove a first-round RT-PCR of the TCR CDR3. MiXCR, run by TCRdb on the multiplex PCR reads, gives a single entry per CDR3 protein. The profile shows about 260,000 distinct CDR3 sequences, around 17% of them singletons. J was trimmed by 5 bases and V by 5 bases; bases with no gene match: 3. Germline lookup yields CDR1 DFQATT and CDR2 SNEGSKA (reference sequence). CDR3 length: 13 residues. Source material: blood. V is TRBV20-1 and J is TRBJ2-2; 9 positions match TRBD1. This TCR came from a woman between 18 and 29 years old with Graves' ophthalmopathy. CDR3 bases: TGCAGTGCTGGGACAGGGAGAACCGGGGAGCTGTTTTTT. It is translated as CSAGTGRTGELFF.